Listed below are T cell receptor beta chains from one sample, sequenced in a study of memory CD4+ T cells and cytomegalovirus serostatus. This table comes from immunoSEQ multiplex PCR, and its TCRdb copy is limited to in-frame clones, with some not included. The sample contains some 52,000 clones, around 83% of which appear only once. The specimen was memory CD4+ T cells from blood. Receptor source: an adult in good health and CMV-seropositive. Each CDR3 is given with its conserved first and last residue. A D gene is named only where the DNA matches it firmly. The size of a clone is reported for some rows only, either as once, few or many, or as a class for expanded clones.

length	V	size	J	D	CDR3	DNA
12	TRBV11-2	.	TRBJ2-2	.	CASSLVAGELFF	TGTGCCAGCAGCTTAGTCGCCGGGGAGCTGTTTTTT
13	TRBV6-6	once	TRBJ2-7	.	CASSRDSTYEQYF	TGTGCCAGCAGTAGGGACTCTACCTACGAGCAGTACTTC
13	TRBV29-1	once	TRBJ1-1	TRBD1	CSVPGTGRPEAFF	TGCAGCGTGCCCGGGACAGGGAGGCCTGAAGCTTTCTTT
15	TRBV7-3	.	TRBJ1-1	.	CASSPRSSPNTEAFF	TGTGCCAGCAGCCCCCGTTCATCCCCGAACACTGAAGCTTTCTTT
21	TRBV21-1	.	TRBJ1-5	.	CASNPVNTGGSEGIGNQPQHF	TGTGCCAGCAACCCAGTTAATACAGGGGGCTCTGAGGGGATAGGCAATCAGCCCCAGCATTTT
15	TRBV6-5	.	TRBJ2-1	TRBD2	CASSYEGGRQNEQFF	TGTGCCAGCAGTTACGAGGGAGGGCGTCAGAATGAGCAGTTCTTC
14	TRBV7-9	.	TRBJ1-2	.	CASSLDTVNYGYTF	TGTGCCAGCAGCTTAGATACGGTAAACTATGGCTACACCTTC
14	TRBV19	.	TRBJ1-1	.	CASSYSMRTTEAFF	TGTGCCAGTAGTTACTCAATGCGGACCACTGAAGCTTTCTTT
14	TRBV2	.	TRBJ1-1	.	CASSGQGLNTEAFF	TGTGCCAGCAGTGGCCAGGGATTGAACACTGAAGCTTTCTTT
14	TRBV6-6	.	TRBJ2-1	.	CASSATSGISEQFF	TGTGCCAGCAGTGCGACTAGTGGAATCAGTGAGCAGTTCTTC
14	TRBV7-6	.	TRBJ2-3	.	CASSRGGPTDTQYF	TGTGCCAGCAGCCGGGGAGGCCCCACAGATACGCAGTATTTT
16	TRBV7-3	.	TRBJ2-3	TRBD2	CASSLMASGSPDTQYF	TGTGCCAGCAGCTTAATGGCTAGCGGGAGCCCAGATACGCAGTATTTT
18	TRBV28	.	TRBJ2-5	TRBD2	CASSSRGLAGFIKETQYF	TGTGCCAGCAGTTCAAGGGGACTAGCGGGTTTTATCAAAGAGACCCAGTACTTC
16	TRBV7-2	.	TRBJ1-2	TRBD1	CASSLRGQGVGHGYTF	TGTGCCAGCAGCTTAAGGGGACAGGGAGTCGGGCATGGCTACACCTTC
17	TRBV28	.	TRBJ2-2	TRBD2	CASSLWQLAGGPGELFF	TGTGCCAGCAGTTTATGGCAGCTAGCGGGAGGGCCCGGGGAGCTGTTTTTT
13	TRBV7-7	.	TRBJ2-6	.	CAVGLSGANVLTF	TGTGCCGTCGGACTCTCTGGGGCCAACGTCCTGACTTTC
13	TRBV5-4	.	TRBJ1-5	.	CASSLDVEEPQHF	TGTGCCAGCAGCTTGGATGTCGAGGAGCCCCAGCATTTT
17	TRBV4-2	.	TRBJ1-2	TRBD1	CASSQDYGQGAFYGYTF	TGTGCCAGCAGCCAAGATTACGGACAGGGCGCCTTCTATGGCTACACCTTC
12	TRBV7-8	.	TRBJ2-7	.	CASSLSTYEQYF	TGTGCCAGCAGCTTATCGACTTACGAGCAGTACTTC
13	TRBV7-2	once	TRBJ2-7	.	CASSSSGRYEQYF	TGTGCCAGCAGCTCGAGCGGTCGTTACGAGCAGTACTTC
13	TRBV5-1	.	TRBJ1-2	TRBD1	CASSIGTGEGYTF	TGCGCCAGCAGCATCGGGACAGGGGAAGGCTACACCTTC
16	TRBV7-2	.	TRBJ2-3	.	CASSLRLLGSTDTQYF	TGTGCCAGCAGCCTGCGATTACTGGGAAGCACAGATACGCAGTATTTT
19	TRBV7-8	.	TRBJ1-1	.	CASSLGPGRQSFLNTEAFF	TGTGCCAGCAGCTTAGGTCCGGGACGGCAATCCTTTTTGAACACTGAAGCTTTCTTT
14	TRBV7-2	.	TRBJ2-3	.	CASSLQSSTDTQYF	TGTGCCAGCAGTTTACAGAGTAGCACAGATACGCAGTATTTT
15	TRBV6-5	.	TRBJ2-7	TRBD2	CASSYSTAGGNEQYF	TGTGCCAGCAGTTACTCGACAGCGGGAGGGAACGAGCAGTACTTC
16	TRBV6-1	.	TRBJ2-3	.	CASSEALGPPKDTQYF	TGTGCCAGCAGTGAAGCCCTAGGGCCCCCGAAGGATACGCAGTATTTT
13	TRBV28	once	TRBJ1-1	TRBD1	CASRDRGRTEAFF	TGTGCCAGCCGGGACAGGGGTAGGACTGAAGCTTTCTTT